The rows below give T cell receptor beta chains drawn from one sample of a study of cytomegalovirus exposure and HLA in healthy donors. Clones were sequenced by immunoSEQ multiplex PCR, and TCRdb holds only the in-frame ones, with some missing. Here the sample spans about 220,000 clones, approximately 80% being singletons. Sequenced input: PBMCs. These receptors all come from a boy under 10 years old in good health and CMV-seronegative. Each CDR3 is given with its conserved first and last residue. The D gene is left open where the match is weak. Clone size is stated in some rows and not others, as once, few, many or a class when expanded.

V gene,D gene,clone size,J gene,CDR3 protein,CDR3 DNA
TRBV10-3,TRBD2,-,TRBJ2-7,CAISSGGAPSYEQYF,TGTGCCATCTCGAGCGGGGGGGCCCCTTCCTACGAGCAGTACTTC
TRBV5-1,-,-,TRBJ1-6,CASSPRAGGPPLHF,TGCGCCAGCAGCCCACGGGCGGGAGGGCCACCCCTCCACTTT
TRBV2,-,-,TRBJ1-2,CASSEAYGAGYTF,TGTGCCAGCAGTGAAGCGTATGGGGCCGGCTACACCTTC
TRBV4-2,-,-,TRBJ2-1,CASSQDPRGTYNEQFF,TGTGCCAGCAGCCAAGATCCGCGGGGAACCTACAATGAGCAGTTCTTC
TRBV30,TRBD1,-,TRBJ2-7,CAWRNRDRSPEQYF,TGTGCCTGGAGAAACCGGGACAGGTCGCCCGAGCAGTACTTC
TRBV5-1,-,once,TRBJ2-3,CASSSGLLPDTQYF,TGCGCCAGCAGCTCTGGACTCCTCCCGGATACGCAGTATTTT
TRBV30,-,-,TRBJ1-1,CAWRGHMNTEAFF,TGTGCCTGGAGGGGACACATGAACACTGAAGCTTTCTTT
TRBV27,TRBD1,-,TRBJ2-7,CASSLSLAGGAYEQYF,TGTGCCAGCAGTTTATCGTTGGCAGGGGGCGCGTACGAGCAGTACTTC
TRBV5-1,-,-,TRBJ1-2,CASSLTGATNYGYTF,TGCGCCAGCAGCCTGACAGGCGCCACCAACTATGGCTACACCTTC
TRBV13,-,-,TRBJ2-3,CASSLPTSTDTQYF,TGTGCCAGCAGCTTACCTACTAGCACAGATACGCAGTATTTT
TRBV7-9,TRBD2,once,TRBJ2-1,CSSSLDVGGLVNYNEQFF,TGTTCCAGCAGCTTAGATGTCGGGGGACTAGTCAACTACAATGAGCAGTTCTTC
TRBV7-2,-,-,TRBJ2-3,CASSPTGLSGYGADTQYF,TGTGCCAGCAGCCCCACCGGCCTATCGGGGTACGGGGCAGATACGCAGTATTTT
TRBV11-3,-,once,TRBJ2-3,CASSPEPARDTDTQYF,TGTGCCAGCAGTCCCGAGCCCGCCCGAGACACAGATACGCAGTATTTT
TRBV19,-,-,TRBJ1-1,CASSIRQDTEAFF,TGTGCCAGTAGTATACGACAGGACACTGAAGCTTTCTTT
TRBV30,-,few,TRBJ1-1,CAWVGGENTEAFF,TGTGCCTGGGTAGGGGGGGAGAACACTGAAGCTTTCTTT
TRBV14,TRBD1,-,TRBJ1-1,CASSRDRGSMAEAFF,TGTGCCAGCAGCCGGGACAGGGGGTCGATGGCTGAAGCTTTCTTT
TRBV4-1,TRBD1,-,TRBJ1-1,CASSQIPGQGTGTEAFF,TGCGCCAGCAGCCAGATTCCGGGACAGGGGACTGGCACTGAAGCTTTCTTT
TRBV6-5,-,-,TRBJ2-2,CASSRHEVTGELFF,TGTGCCAGCAGCCGCCATGAGGTCACCGGGGAGCTGTTTTTT
TRBV9,-,-,TRBJ2-5,CASSANEETQYF,TGTGCCAGCAGCGCTAACGAAGAGACCCAGTACTTC
TRBV7-7,-,-,TRBJ2-3,CAGGLRDTQYF,TGTGCTGGTGGGCTCAGGGATACGCAGTATTTT
TRBV30,-,few,TRBJ1-1,CAWSVLRGYTEAFF,TGTGCCTGGAGTGTCTTACGGGGGTACACTGAAGCTTTCTTT
TRBV9,TRBD1,-,TRBJ1-2,CASSPRTGGDYGYTF,TGTGCCAGCAGCCCCCGGACAGGGGGGGACTATGGCTACACCTTC
TRBV7-3,TRBD1,-,TRBJ1-2,CASSPGTGNGYTF,TGTGCCAGCAGCCCCGGGACAGGAAATGGCTACACCTTC
TRBV6-1,-,-,TRBJ1-5,CASSEVQYSNQPQHF,TGTGCCAGCAGTGAAGTCCAGTATAGCAATCAGCCCCAGCATTTT
TRBV2,-,-,TRBJ2-7,CASSGFEISYEQYF,TGTGCCAGCAGTGGTTTTGAGATCTCCTACGAGCAGTACTTC
TRBV18,TRBD2,-,TRBJ2-5,CASSPRGGETQYF,TGTGCCAGCTCACCTCGGGGGGGAGAGACCCAGTACTTC
TRBV7-9,TRBD2,-,TRBJ2-1,CASSWVARLAGPYNEQFF,TGTGCCAGCAGCTGGGTCGCCAGACTAGCGGGGCCCTACAATGAGCAGTTCTTC
TRBV7-9,-,-,TRBJ2-5,CASSLVQGPQETQYF,TGTGCCAGCAGCTTAGTGCAGGGGCCCCAAGAGACCCAGTACTTC
TRBV11-1,TRBD1,-,TRBJ1-4,CASSKGRGQGDEKLFF,TGTGCCAGCAGCAAAGGGCGCGGACAGGGGGATGAAAAACTGTTTTTT
TRBV2,-,few,TRBJ1-5,CASSSTGSNQPQHF,TGTGCCAGCAGTTCGACAGGTAGCAATCAGCCCCAGCATTTT
TRBV11-3,TRBD1,-,TRBJ2-7,CASSSGQDYEQYF,TGTGCCAGCAGTTCGGGACAGGACTACGAGCAGTACTTC
TRBV5-4,TRBD1,-,TRBJ2-7,CASSQDRGPSYEQYF,TGTGCCAGCAGCCAGGACAGGGGACCAAGCTACGAGCAGTACTTC
TRBV28,TRBD2,-,TRBJ2-5,CASFEAGDQETQYF,TGTGCCAGCTTTGAGGCGGGGGACCAAGAGACCCAGTACTTC
TRBV30,TRBD2,-,TRBJ2-3,CAWQTSGGADTQYF,TGTGCCTGGCAGACTAGCGGGGGCGCGGATACGCAGTATTTT
TRBV2,TRBD1,few,TRBJ2-7,CASTPTGGKNEQYF,TGTGCCAGCACCCCGACAGGGGGAAAGAACGAGCAGTACTTC
TRBV9,-,-,TRBJ1-2,CASSVGGVDGYTF,TGTGCCAGCAGCGTAGGAGGAGTCGATGGCTACACCTTC
TRBV4-1,-,-,TRBJ1-5,CASSLRGGDRQPQHF,TGCGCCAGCAGCCTAAGAGGGGGGGACCGGCAGCCCCAGCATTTT
TRBV9,TRBD2,once,TRBJ2-1,CASSVPLSGGANEQFF,TGTGCCAGCAGCGTCCCCCTCAGCGGGGGGGCCAATGAGCAGTTCTTC